This T cell receptor beta chain is from a study of T-cell reconstitution after alpha-beta-depleted transplantation in children. Unique molecular identifiers were incorporated into the prepared TCRbeta library. TCRdb called the PCR reads again in MiXCR, with one record for every CDR3 protein. This sample has some 240,000 distinct CDR3 sequences, with around 8.9% found just once. Per germline, CDR1 DFQATT and CDR2 SNEGSKA (reference sequence). The CDR3 runs to 12 residues. Regarding this clonotype: A read error may explain this, as a much larger clone is one base away.

The source of this sequence is a human donor who donated a stem cell graft to a child with SCID. Sequencing was performed on PBMCs from the stem cell graft donor, taken from the stem cell graft. This chain links TRBV20-1 with TRBJ2-3; perhaps TRBD2 as D (6 bases). CDR3 loop: CSAHRGGDTQSF. CDR3 coding DNA: TGCAGTGCCCATCGGGGAGGTGATACGCAGTCTTTT.